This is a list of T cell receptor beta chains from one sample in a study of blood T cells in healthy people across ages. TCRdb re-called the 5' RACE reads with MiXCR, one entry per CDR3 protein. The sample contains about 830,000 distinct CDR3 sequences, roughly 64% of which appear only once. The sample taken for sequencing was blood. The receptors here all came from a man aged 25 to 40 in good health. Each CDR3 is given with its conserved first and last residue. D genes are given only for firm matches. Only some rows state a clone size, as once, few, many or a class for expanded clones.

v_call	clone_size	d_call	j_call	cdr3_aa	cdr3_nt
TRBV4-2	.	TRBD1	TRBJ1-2	CASSQVGTGDSYGYTF	TGTGCCAGCAGCCAAGTAGGGACAGGGGATTCCTATGGCTACACCTTT
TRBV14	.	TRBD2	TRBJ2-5	CASRGSGGEETQYF	TGTGCCAGCAGAGGTAGCGGGGGAGAAGAGACCCAGTACTTC
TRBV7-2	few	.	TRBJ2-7	CASSLSLGISYEQYF	TGTGCCAGCAGCTTATCACTAGGGATTTCCTACGAGCAGTACTTC
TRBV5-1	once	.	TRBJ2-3	CASGAGANTDTQYF	TGCGCCAGCGGAGCGGGTGCAAACACAGATACGCAGTATTTT
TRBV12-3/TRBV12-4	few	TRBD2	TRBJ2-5	CASSPGLAPQETQYF	TGTGCCAGCAGTCCGGGACTAGCTCCTCAAGAGACCCAGTACTTC
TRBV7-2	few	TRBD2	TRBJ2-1	CASSSQTHAGGLGNEQFF	TGTGCCAGCAGCTCACAGACCCACGCGGGAGGGCTGGGAAATGAGCAGTTCTTC
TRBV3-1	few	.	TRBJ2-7	CASSQDDSPWDEQYF	TGTGCCAGCAGCCAAGATGACAGTCCGTGGGACGAGCAGTACTTC
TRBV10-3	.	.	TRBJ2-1	CAISPGVTLNNEQFF	TGTGCCATCAGTCCGGGAGTCACTTTAAACAATGAGCAGTTCTTC
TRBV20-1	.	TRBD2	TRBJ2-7	CSAGLRGGLAYEQYF	TGCAGTGCTGGGCTTAGGGGAGGGTTGGCCTACGAGCAGTACTTC
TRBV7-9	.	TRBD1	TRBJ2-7	CASSHPPDRLSYEQYF	TGTGCCAGCAGCCATCCCCCGGACAGGTTGTCCTACGAGCAGTACTTC
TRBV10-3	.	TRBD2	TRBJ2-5	CAISSGRGGDEQYF	TGTGCCATCAGCTCCGGGAGGGGCGGGGATGAGCAGTACTTC
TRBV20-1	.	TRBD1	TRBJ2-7	CSARGRDRARYEQYF	TGCAGTGCTAGGGGACGGGACAGGGCACGCTACGAGCAGTACTTC
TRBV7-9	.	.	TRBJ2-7	CASSFLRGYEQYF	TGTGCCAGCAGCTTCCTCAGGGGCTACGAGCAGTACTTC
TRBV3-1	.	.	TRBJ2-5	CASSPRTAYQETQYF	TGTGCCAGCAGCCCCCGGACAGCATACCAAGAGACCCAGTACTTC
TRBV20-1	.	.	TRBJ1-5	CSARDPLSNQPQHF	TGCAGTGCTAGAGATCCCCTTAGCAATCAGCCCCAGCATTTT
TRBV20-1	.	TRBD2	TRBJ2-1	CSARGGTSGGSYNEQFF	TGCAGTGCTAGAGGGGGGACTAGCGGGGGTTCCTACAATGAGCAGTTCTTC
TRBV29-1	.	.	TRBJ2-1	CSVAVRFDNEQFF	TGCAGCGTTGCTGTTCGGTTCGACAATGAGCAGTTCTTC
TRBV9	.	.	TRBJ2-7	CANSRGDEQYF	TGTGCCAACAGCCGTGGAGACGAGCAGTACTTC
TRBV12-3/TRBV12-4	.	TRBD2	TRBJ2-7	CASSLSGSSEQYF	TGTGCCAGCAGTCTTAGCGGGAGCTCCGAGCAGTACTTC
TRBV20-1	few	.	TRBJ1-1	CSARQDTEAFF	TGCAGTGCTAGACAGGACACTGAAGCTTTCTTT
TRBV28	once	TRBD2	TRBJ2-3	CASSALAGEDTQYF	TGTGCCAGCAGTGCACTAGCGGGGGAAGATACGCAGTATTTT
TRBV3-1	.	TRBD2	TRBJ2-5	CASSQDFGLAEQETQYF	TGTGCCAGCAGCCAAGATTTCGGACTAGCGGAGCAAGAGACCCAGTACTTC
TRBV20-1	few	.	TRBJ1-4	CSALRQEEKLFF	TGCAGTGCTTTGAGACAGGAAGAAAAACTGTTTTTT
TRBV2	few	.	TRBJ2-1	CASSTSRSASDPESSYNEQFF	TGTGCCAGCAGCACCTCAAGGAGCGCGAGTGACCCCGAAAGCTCCTACAATGAGCAGTTCTTT
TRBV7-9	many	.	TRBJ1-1	CASSFALNTEAFF	TGTGCCAGCAGCTTCGCCCTGAACACTGAAGCTTTCTTT
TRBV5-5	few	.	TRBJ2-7	CASSRPGPLDEQYF	TGTGCCAGCAGCCGACCGGGACCCCTAGACGAGCAGTACTTC
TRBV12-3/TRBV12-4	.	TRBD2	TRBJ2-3	CASRKLAGAVLDTQYF	TGTGCCAGCAGGAAACTAGCGGGGGCCGTCTTGGATACGCAGTATTTT
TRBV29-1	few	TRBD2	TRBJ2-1	CSVGGGGALNEQFF	TGCAGCGTAGGAGGCGGGGGGGCCCTCAATGAGCAGTTCTTC
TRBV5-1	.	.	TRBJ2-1	CASSLWPDSSYNEQFF	TGCGCCAGCAGCCTCTGGCCGGATAGCTCCTACAATGAGCAGTTCTTC
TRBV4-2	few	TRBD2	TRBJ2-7	CASSQESSGSYEQYF	TGTGCCAGCAGCCAAGAGTCTAGCGGCTCCTACGAGCAGTACTTC
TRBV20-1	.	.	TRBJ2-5	CSARVPGTLETQYF	TGCAGTGCTAGAGTTCCCGGCACACTGGAGACCCAGTACTTC
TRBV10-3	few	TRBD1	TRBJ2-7	CAISEPGTGLYEQYF	TGTGCCATCAGTGAGCCCGGGACAGGCCTATACGAGCAGTACTTC
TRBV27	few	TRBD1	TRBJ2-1	CASSTPTGVHEQFF	TGTGCCAGCAGTACCCCGACAGGGGTCCATGAGCAGTTCTTC
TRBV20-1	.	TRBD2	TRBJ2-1	CSARDRLAGFNEQFF	TGCAGTGCTAGAGATAGACTAGCGGGTTTCAATGAGCAGTTCTTC
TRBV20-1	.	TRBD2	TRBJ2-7	CSARDGLDSYEQYF	TGCAGTGCTAGAGACGGACTAGACTCCTACGAGCAGTACTTC
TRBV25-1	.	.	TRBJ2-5	CASSASPKQETQYF	TGTGCCAGCAGTGCTAGTCCTAAACAAGAGACCCAGTACTTC
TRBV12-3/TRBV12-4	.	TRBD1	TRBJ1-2	CASSSSGQGADGYTF	TGTGCCAGCAGTTCCTCGGGACAGGGGGCGGATGGCTACACCTTC
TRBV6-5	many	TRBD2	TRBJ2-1	CASSNREGPPYNEQFF	TGTGCCAGCAGTAACCGGGAGGGCCCTCCCTACAATGAGCAGTTCTTC
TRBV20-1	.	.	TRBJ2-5	CSAREAQGKYQETQYF	TGCAGTGCTAGAGAGGCCCAGGGAAAGTACCAAGAGACCCAGTACTTC
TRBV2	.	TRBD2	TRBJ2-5	CASNLRGVQYF	TGTGCCAGCAACCTTCGGGGGGTGCAGTACTTC
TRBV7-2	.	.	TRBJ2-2	CASSLAVNTGELFF	TGTGCCAGCAGCTTAGCGGTAAACACCGGGGAGCTGTTTTTT
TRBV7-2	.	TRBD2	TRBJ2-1	CASKPGLAGRDEQFF	TGTGCCAGCAAACCGGGACTAGCGGGGCGGGATGAGCAGTTCTTC
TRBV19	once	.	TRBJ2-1	CAIQGPGSSYNEQFF	TGTGCCATTCAGGGGCCGGGGAGCTCCTACAATGAGCAGTTCTTC
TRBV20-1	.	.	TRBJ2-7	CSATQGGQYYEQYF	TGCAGTGCTACCCAGGGGGGGCAGTACTACGAGCAGTACTTC
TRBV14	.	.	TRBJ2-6	CASSHEPTGTARLASGANVLTF	TGTGCCAGCAGCCACGAACCTACCGGGACGGCGCGTTTGGCTTCTGGGGCCAACGTCCTGACTTTC
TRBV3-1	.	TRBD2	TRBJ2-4	CASSQRLSGSPLYF	TGTGCCAGCAGCCAACGGCTTAGCGGGAGTCCCCTGTACTTC
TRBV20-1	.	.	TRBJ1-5	CSARDVDKGFLSNQPQHF	TGCAGTGCTAGAGATGTAGATAAAGGGTTCCTAAGCAATCAGCCCCAGCATTTT
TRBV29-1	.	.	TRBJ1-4	CSVEDEADRTNEKLFF	TGCAGCGTTGAAGATGAGGCTGACAGAACTAATGAAAAACTGTTTTTT
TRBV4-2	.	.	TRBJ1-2	CASSQEYGYTF	TGTGCCAGCAGCCAAGAATATGGCTACACCTTC
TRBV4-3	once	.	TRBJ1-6	CASSQDLGGVGSPLHF	TGCGCCAGCAGCCAAGATCTTGGGGGAGTAGGTTCACCCCTCCACTTT